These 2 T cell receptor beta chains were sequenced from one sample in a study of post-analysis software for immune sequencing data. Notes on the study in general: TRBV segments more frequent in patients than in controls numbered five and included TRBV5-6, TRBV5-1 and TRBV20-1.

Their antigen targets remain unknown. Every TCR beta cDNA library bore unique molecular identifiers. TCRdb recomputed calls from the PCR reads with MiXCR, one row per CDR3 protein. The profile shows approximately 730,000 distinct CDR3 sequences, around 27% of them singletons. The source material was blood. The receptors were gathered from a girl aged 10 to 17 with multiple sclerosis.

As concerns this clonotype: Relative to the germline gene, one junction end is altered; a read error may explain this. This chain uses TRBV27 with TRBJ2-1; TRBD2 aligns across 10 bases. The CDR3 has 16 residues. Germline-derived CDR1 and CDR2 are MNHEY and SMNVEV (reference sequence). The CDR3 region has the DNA TGTGCCAGCAGCTCCCTGGGGCTAGCGGGAGCCAATGAGCGGTTCTTC. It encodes CASSSLGLAGANERFF.

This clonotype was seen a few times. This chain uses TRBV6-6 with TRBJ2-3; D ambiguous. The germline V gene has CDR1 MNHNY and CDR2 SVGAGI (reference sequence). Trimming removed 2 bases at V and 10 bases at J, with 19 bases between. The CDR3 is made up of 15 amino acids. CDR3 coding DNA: TGTGCCAGCAGTTACCTGGCGGACCGGGCGAATGCGCAGTATTTT. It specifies CASSYLADRANAQYF.